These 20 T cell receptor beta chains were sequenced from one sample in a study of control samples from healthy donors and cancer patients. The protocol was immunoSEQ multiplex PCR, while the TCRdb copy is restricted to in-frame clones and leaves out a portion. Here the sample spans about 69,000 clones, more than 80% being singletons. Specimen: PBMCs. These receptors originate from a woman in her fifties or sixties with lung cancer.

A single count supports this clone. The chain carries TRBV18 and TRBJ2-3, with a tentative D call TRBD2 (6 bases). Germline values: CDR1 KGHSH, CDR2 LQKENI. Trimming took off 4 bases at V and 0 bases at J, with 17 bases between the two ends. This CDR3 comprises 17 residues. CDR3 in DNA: TGTGCCAGCTCACGCGACCGGGACTGGGGAAGCACAGATACGCAGTATTTT. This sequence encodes CASSRDRDWGSTDTQYF. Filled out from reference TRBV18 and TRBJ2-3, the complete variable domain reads NAGVMQNPRHLVRRRGQEARLRCSPMKGHSHVYWYRQLPEEGLKFMVYLQKENIIDESGMPKERFSAEFPKEGPSILRIQQVVRGDSAAYFCASSRDRDWGSTDTQYFGPGTRLTVL.

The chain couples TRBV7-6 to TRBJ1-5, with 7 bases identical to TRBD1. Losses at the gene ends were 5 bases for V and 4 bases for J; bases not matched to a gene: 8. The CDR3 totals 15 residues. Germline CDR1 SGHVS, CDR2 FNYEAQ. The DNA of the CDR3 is TGTGCCAGCAGCCGCGTACAGGGGCCGAATCAGCCCCAGCATTTT. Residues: CASSRVQGPNQPQHF.

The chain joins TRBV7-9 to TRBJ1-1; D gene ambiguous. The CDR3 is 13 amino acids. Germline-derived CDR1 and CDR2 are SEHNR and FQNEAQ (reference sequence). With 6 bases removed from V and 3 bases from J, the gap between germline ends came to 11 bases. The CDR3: CASSPSGDTEAFF. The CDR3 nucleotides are TGTGCCAGCAGTCCCTCCGGCGACACTGAAGCTTTCTTT.

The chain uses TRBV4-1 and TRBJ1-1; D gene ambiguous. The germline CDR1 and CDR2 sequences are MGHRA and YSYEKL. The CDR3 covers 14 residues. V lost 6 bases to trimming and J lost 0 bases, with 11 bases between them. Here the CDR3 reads CASRLDVLNTEAFF. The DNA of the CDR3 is TGCGCCAGCAGACTCGACGTATTGAACACTGAAGCTTTCTTT.

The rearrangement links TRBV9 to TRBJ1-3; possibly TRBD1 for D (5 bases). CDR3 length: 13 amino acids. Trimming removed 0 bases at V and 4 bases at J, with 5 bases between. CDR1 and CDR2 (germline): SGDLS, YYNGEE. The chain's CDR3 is CASSVEGGNTIYF. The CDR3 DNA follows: TGTGCCAGCAGCGTAGAGGGGGGAAACACCATATATTTT. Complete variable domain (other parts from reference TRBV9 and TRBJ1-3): DSGVTQTPKHLITATGQRVTLRCSPRSGDLSVYWYQQSLDQGLQFLIQYYNGEERAKGNILERFSAQQFPDLHSELNLSSLELGDSALYFCASSVEGGNTIYFGEGSWLTVV.

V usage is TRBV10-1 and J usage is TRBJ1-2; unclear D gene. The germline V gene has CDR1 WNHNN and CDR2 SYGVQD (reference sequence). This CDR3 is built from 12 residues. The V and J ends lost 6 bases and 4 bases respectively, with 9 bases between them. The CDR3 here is CASSGVIYGYTF. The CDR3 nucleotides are TGCGCCAGCAGCGGAGTGATCTATGGCTACACCTTC.

The CDR3 loop reads CASSLSGPSNTEAFF. CDR3 bases: TGTGCCAGCAGTTTATCTGGCCCCTCGAACACTGAAGCTTTCTTT. The chain recombines TRBV27 with TRBJ1-1; D uncertain. The V end lost 0 bases, the J end lost 1 base, and 9 bases lay between the germline ends. The length of the CDR3 is 15 residues. Germline CDR1 and CDR2: MNHEY and SMNVEV (reference sequence).

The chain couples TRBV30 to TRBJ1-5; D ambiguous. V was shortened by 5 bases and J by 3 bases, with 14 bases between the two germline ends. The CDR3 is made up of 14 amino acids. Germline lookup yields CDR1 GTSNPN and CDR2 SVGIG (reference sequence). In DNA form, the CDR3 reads TGTGCCTGGGCCCCGTCCCGGAACAATCAGCCCCAGCATTTT. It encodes CAWAPSRNNQPQHF.

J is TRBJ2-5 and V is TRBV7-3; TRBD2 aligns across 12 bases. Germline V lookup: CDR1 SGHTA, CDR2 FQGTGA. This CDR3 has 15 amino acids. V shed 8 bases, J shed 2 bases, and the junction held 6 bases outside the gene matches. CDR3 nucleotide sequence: TGTGCCAGCCGGCCGGGGACTAGCGGGCAAGAGACCCAGTACTTC. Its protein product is CASRPGTSGQETQYF.

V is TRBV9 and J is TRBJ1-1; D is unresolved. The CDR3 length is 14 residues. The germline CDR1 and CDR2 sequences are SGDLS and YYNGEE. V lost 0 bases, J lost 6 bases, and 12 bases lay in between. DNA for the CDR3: TGTGCCAGCAGCGTAGCAGCTAGCCGTGCTGAAGCTTTCTTT. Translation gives CASSVAASRAEAFF.

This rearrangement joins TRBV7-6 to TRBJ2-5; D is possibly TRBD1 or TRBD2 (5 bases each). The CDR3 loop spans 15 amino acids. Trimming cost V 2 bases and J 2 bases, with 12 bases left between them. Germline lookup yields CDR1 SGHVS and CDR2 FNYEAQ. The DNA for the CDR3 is TGTGCCAGCAGCTTATATACAGGAGGACAAGAGACCCAGTACTTC. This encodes CASSLYTGGQETQYF.

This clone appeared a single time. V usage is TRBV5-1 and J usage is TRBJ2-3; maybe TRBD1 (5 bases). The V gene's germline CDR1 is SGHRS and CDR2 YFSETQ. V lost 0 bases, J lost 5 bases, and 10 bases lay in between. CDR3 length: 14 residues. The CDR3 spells CASSLEGLGDTQYF. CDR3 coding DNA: TGCGCCAGCAGCTTGGAGGGGCTGGGAGATACGCAGTATTTT.

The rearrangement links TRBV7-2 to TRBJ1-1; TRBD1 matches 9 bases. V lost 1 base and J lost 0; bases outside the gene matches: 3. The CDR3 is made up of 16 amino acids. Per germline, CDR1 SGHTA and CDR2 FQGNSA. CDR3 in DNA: TGTGCCAGCAGCTTAGAGGGGGACAGGGTGAACACTGAAGCTTTCTTT. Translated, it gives CASSLEGDRVNTEAFF.

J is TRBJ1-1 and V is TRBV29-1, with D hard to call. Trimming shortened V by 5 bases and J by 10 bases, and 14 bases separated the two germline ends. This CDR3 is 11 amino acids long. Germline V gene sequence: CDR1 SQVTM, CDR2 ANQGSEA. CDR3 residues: CSVSDQGGAFF. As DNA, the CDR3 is TGCAGCGTTTCGGATCAAGGAGGAGCTTTCTTT.

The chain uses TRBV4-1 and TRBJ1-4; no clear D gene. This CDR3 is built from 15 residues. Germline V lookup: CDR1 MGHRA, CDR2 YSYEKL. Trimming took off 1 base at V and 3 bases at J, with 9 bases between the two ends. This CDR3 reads CASSQAPNSNEKLFF. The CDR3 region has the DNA TGCGCCAGCAGCCAAGCCCCCAATTCTAATGAAAAACTGTTTTTT.

In DNA form, the CDR3 reads TGTGCCAGTAGTACCAGGACAGGCTCGGGGCAGCCCCAGCATTTT. Translating it yields CASSTRTGSGQPQHF. The chain recombines TRBV19 with TRBJ1-5; 7 nucleotides match TRBD1. V shed 4 bases, J shed 7 bases, and the junction held 10 bases outside the gene matches. The CDR3 has 15 residues. Looked up from germline, CDR1 is LNHDA and CDR2 is SQIVND (reference sequence).

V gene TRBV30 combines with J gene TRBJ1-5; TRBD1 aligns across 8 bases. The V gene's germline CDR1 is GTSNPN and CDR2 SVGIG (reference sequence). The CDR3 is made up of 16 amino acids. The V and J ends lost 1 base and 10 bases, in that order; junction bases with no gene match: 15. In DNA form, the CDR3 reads TGTGCCTGGAGTGGCACAAGAGCGACAGGGGCGATCCCCCAGCATTTT. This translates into CAWSGTRATGAIPQHF.

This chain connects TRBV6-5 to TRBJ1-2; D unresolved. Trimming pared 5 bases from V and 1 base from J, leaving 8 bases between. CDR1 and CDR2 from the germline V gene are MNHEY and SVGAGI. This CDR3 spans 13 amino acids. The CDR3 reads CASSLGSNYGYTF. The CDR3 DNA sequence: TGTGCCAGCAGTCTTGGCAGTAACTATGGCTACACCTTC.

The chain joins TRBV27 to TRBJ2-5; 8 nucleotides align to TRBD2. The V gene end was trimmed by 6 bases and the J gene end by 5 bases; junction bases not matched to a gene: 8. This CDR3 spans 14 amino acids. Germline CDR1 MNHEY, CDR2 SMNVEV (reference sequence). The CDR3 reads CASRVGGGWETQYF. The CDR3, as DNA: TGTGCCAGCAGGGTCGGGGGGGGCTGGGAGACCCAGTACTTC.

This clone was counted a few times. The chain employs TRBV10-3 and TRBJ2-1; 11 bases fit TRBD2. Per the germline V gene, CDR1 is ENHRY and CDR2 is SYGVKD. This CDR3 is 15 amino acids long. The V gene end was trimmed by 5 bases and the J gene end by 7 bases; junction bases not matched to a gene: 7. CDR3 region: CAISYDSGGANEQFF. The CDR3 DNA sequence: TGTGCCATCAGTTATGATAGCGGGGGGGCGAATGAGCAGTTCTTC.